Given below is one TCR beta chain in context. Its antigen is unknown. This specimen belongs to a study of cytomegalovirus exposure and HLA in healthy donors. Study-level results: Highly shared sequence variants in one cluster were likely a sequencing artifact. The productive fraction for most TCR beta V segments was about 87% or about 30% in an earlier analysis.

The CDR3 covers 16 residues. Germline CDR1 and CDR2: MNHEY and SMNVEV (reference sequence). Researchers ran the PCR with 60 Vbeta and 13 Jbeta primers. Clones were sequenced by immunoSEQ multiplex PCR, and TCRdb holds only the in-frame ones, with some missing. The sample has approximately 130,000 clones, about two thirds seen once. V is TRBV27 and J is TRBJ2-5; maybe TRBD2 (5 bases). Near its end, the DNA agrees better with TRBJ2-7, so the J call may be wrong. This clonotype was obtained from a human donor in good health. Sequences were obtained from PBMCs. The CDR3 DNA follows: TGTGCCAGCAGTTTATCGCGGGCACCTCCGGGCTACGAGCAGTACTTC. It codes for CASSLSRAPPGYEQYF.